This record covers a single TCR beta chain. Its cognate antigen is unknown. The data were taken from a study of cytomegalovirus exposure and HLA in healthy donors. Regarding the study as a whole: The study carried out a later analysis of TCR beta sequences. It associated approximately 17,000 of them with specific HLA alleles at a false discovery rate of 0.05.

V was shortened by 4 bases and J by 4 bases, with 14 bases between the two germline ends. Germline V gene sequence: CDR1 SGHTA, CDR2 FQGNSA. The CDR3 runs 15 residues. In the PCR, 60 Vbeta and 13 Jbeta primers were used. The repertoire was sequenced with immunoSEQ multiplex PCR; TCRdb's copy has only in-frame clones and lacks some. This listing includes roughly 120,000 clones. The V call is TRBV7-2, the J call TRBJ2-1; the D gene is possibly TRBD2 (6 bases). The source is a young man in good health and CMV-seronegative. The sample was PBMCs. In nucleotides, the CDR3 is TGTGCCAGCAGCTCGTCCGCGGGAATGTACAATGAGCAGTTCTTC. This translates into CASSSSAGMYNEQFF.